This T cell receptor beta chain was recorded in a study of T cell responses to AZD1222 COVID-19 vaccine (dated by TCRdb to the early 2020s). Study-wide context: AZD1222 recipients whose second dose came at about 4 weeks and those whose second dose came at about 12 weeks were combined into one group, since spike-specific TCR depth and breadth did not differ between the two schedules. TCR sequencing covered approximately 230 trial participants: 207 given two doses of AZD1222 and 26 given two doses of MenACWY control vaccine. Trial participants were enrolled by age into subgroups of 18-55, 56-69 and 70-plus years, and around 150, 29 and 61 TCR-sequenced participants, respectively, were included in these subgroups. What the work shows at the level of the full study, not this receptor alone: Conclusions about previously exposed vaccinees are limited, since just 5 or 6 AZD1222 recipients were seropositive for SARS-CoV-2 at baseline. The whole spike protein was spanned by vaccine-associated CD4 TCRs, and dominant responses were seen in regions 160-218 and 743-854. Spike-specific TCR breadth and depth rose significantly after two AZD1222 doses compared with day 0 and with MenACWY recipients. In the small 56-69-year group, the increase in depth fell short of significance, most likely because of low power. Because no day 14 peak-response samples were available, repertoires were characterized only after the peak T cell response. Nearly half of unique spike-specific TCRs reportedly recognized epitopes outside regions mutated in the B.1.351 and B.1.1.7 variants. Participants were mostly white British, with more females than males. The authors suggested clonal diversity may have been underestimated.

The meaning of the sample's time point label: baseline before first vaccination. The vaccinee samples were drawn from two UK trials, COV001 and COV002, one of which was a single-blind randomized controlled phase 2/3 trial testing AZD1222 (ChAdOx1 nCoV-19) in healthy adults. For TCRbeta chain sequencing, PBMC samples were collected from trial participants at day 0 and at day 28 after the second dose. The CDR3 regions of human TCRbeta chains were analyzed by immunosequencing. The authors' analysis ran thus. TCRs in the repertoires were matched against a reference library of SARS-CoV-2-specific TCRs that had been generated with the MIRA antigen-specificity platform. Breadth meant the fraction of unique TCRs that were SARS-CoV-2-associated, whereas depth meant the fraction of total T cells that were SARS-CoV-2-associated. Using the MIRA data, each spike-specific TCR was mapped to the spike region that the TCR reacts to and placed in a CD4 or CD8 class. Log10-transformed breadth and depth values were compared by one-way ANOVA with Sidak's multiple comparisons tests. TCRdb took over this immuneACCESS table, retaining in-frame rearrangements with V and J assigned. Such tables are incomplete; in checked studies, under half of the missing clones stem from an unresolved V gene, and the remainder is unexplained. V, J and clone size are taken as reported in that table, and D and trimming were inferred from the DNA itself. The table for this sample lists roughly 42,000 clones; around 82% of them were counted only once. The ten largest clones add up to less than 5% of the sample.

About this clone: The clone's antigen remains unknown. There are no base qualities to consult, and no much larger clone falls within one base.

This specimen consisted of peripheral blood, obtained on day 0 of AZD1222 vaccination. The sequence derives from an adult in good health.

The CDR3 has the sequence CASSQGHSTDTQYF. At the DNA level, the sequence is TGTGCCAGCAGCCAAGGGCACAGCACAGATACGCAGTATTTT. The rearrangement combines TRBV3-1 (or the pseudogene TRBV3-2) with TRBJ2-3; no confident D gene assignment can be made. From a lookup of the germline V gene (reference sequence), CDR1 and CDR2 are LGHDT and YNNKEL. The CDR3 spans 14 residues, from the cysteine through the phenylalanine. Kept here is only the CDR3 DNA, which spans 42 bases and is read in frame from base 1. Trimming removed 1 base from V and 0 bases from J, leaving 5 bases between the germline ends.